This entry features one T cell receptor (beta chain) sequence. The source of the sample is a study of blood T cell repertoires in COVID-19. Study background: Nucleic acid was either cDNA or gDNA, and it came from T cells, B-cell-depleted T cells, or PBMCs.

As processed by the authors: Amplifying reference gene primers gave estimates of nucleated cell counts. Sequencing was performed with immunoSEQ multiplex PCR; in TCRdb, only in-frame clones are kept and a portion is missing. V, J and clone size are taken as reported in that table, and D and trimming were inferred from the DNA itself. The sample shows roughly 300,000 clones, around 83% of them seen only once. This CDR3 spans 16 amino acids. The V segment lost 0 bases and the J segment 5 bases; nucleotides outside the gene matches: 9. Germline V gene sequence: CDR1 SGHRS, CDR2 YFSETQ. The clonotype was recovered from a woman aged 50 to 60 with acute or convalescent COVID-19. The source material was peripheral blood. The chain combines TRBV5-1 with TRBJ1-2, with 8 bases that match TRBD1. The CDR3 sequence: CASSLEVGQGAYGYTF. The CDR3 DNA reads as TGCGCCAGCAGCTTGGAGGTTGGCCAGGGGGCGTATGGCTACACCTTC.